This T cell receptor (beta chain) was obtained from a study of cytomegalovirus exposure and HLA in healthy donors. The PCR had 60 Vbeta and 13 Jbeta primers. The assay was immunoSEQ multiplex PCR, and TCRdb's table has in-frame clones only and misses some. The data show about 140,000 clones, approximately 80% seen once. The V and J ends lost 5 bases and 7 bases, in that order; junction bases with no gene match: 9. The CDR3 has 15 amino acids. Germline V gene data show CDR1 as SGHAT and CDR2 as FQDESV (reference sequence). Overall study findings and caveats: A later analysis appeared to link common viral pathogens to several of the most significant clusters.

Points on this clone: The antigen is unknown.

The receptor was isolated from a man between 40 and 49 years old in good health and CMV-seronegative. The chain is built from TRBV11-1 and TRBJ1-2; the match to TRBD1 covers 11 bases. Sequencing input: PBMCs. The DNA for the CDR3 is TGTGCCAGCAGCCCCTCAGTGGACAGGGGGCCTGGCTACACCTTC. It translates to CASSPSVDRGPGYTF.